These 28 T cell receptor beta chains originate from one sample sequenced in a study of cytomegalovirus exposure and HLA in healthy donors. PCR used 60 Vbeta primers and 13 Jbeta primers. TCRdb keeps only in-frame clones here, not all; method: immunoSEQ multiplex PCR. The sample has some 28,000 clones; about three fifths are singletons. Sequencing input: PBMCs. Receptors originate from a male donor in good health and CMV-seropositive.

This chain connects TRBV5-5 to TRBJ2-7; no clear D gene. The CDR3 contains 16 residues. The germline V gene has CDR1 SGHKS and CDR2 YYEKEE (reference sequence). Trimming pared 0 bases from V and 2 bases from J, leaving 15 bases between. The DNA for the CDR3 is TGTGCCAGCAGCTTGGGGCCAGGTCCAGTCACCTACGAGCAGTACTTC. Its translation: CASSLGPGPVTYEQYF.

CDR3 residues: CASSLVAVQETQYF. The CDR3 bases are TGTGCCAGCAGCTTGGTGGCAGTCCAAGAGACCCAGTACTTC. The chain links TRBV5-6 to TRBJ2-5; the D is unclear. The ends were cut back, 0 bases at V and 1 base at J, with 7 bases in the middle. The germline CDR1 and CDR2 sequences are SGHDT and YYEEEE. This CDR3 is 14 amino acids long.

This clone was seen a few times. This sequence joins TRBV2 and TRBJ1-1; 7 nucleotides match TRBD1. From germline, CDR1 is SNHLY and CDR2 FYNNEI. The CDR3 has 15 residues. V dropped 2 bases and J dropped 0; count of bases not matched to a gene: 3. The CDR3 coding sequence is TGTGCCAGCAGTGAATGGACAGGAATGAACACTGAAGCTTTCTTT. Its protein is CASSEWTGMNTEAFF.

In its sample, this clone was seen a few times. V gene TRBV2 combines with J gene TRBJ1-3; TRBD1 matches at 8 bases. V shed 7 bases and J 5 bases; nucleotides not matched to a gene: 4. Germline CDR1 reads SNHLY; CDR2 reads FYNNEI. The CDR3 extends over 13 amino acids. This CDR3 is CASKQGERNTIYF. In DNA form, the CDR3 reads TGTGCCAGCAAACAGGGGGAAAGAAACACCATATATTTT.

V usage is TRBV5-4 and J usage is TRBJ1-4; a weak D match, TRBD1 (5 bases). The V gene lost 1 base and the J gene lost 5 bases, with 15 bases spanning the gap. This CDR3 has 16 residues. Germline V gene sequence: CDR1 SGHNT, CDR2 YYREEE (reference sequence). The CDR3 here is CASSLNRGLQNEKLFF. The DNA of the CDR3 is TGTGCCAGCAGCTTGAATAGGGGTCTACAGAATGAAAAACTGTTTTTT.

The gene calls are TRBV7-3 and TRBJ1-1; 12 nucleotides agree with TRBD1. This CDR3 contains 16 residues. Per the germline V gene, CDR1 is SGHTA and CDR2 is FQGTGA. J was trimmed by 5 bases and V by 5 bases; bases with no gene match: 9. The chain's CDR3 is CASSLAGTGGRTEAFF. CDR3 nucleotide sequence: TGTGCCAGCAGCCTGGCCGGGACAGGGGGCCGAACTGAAGCTTTCTTT.

The chain is built from TRBV7-9 and TRBJ2-5; TRBD2 agrees at 8 bases. The CDR3 is 14 residues long. Per the germline V gene, CDR1 is SEHNR and CDR2 is FQNEAQ (reference sequence). V lost 4 bases, J lost 5 bases, and 6 bases stayed unmatched. CDR3 DNA sequence: TGTGCCAGCAGCTCCGTTCGGGGGGGTGAGACCCAGTACTTC. It encodes CASSSVRGGETQYF.

The V and J genes are TRBV5-1 and TRBJ2-7; possibly TRBD1 for D (6 bases). CDR1 SGHRS and CDR2 YFSETQ come from the germline V gene. The CDR3 has 14 residues. V lost 4 bases, J lost 3 bases, and 14 bases lay in between. The CDR3 sequence is CASSGGQSYYEQYF. CDR3 nucleotides: TGCGCCAGCAGCGGCGGACAGAGTTACTACGAGCAGTACTTC.

The chain carries TRBV5-1 and TRBJ1-6; tentative D call: TRBD1 (5 bases). The CDR3 extends over 13 amino acids. The germline V gene has CDR1 SGHRS and CDR2 YFSETQ. Trimming took 6 bases from V and 7 from J, leaving 11 bases between them. The CDR3 nucleotides are TGCGCCAGCACACAGGACATGAATTCACCCCTCCACTTT. It encodes CASTQDMNSPLHF.

The chain carries TRBV19 and TRBJ2-3; 8 bases fit TRBD1. Germline loops: CDR1 LNHDA, CDR2 SQIVND (reference sequence). Trimming at V came to 3 bases and at J to 3 bases, leaving 5 bases not matched to a gene. The CDR3 runs to 15 residues. The CDR3 here is CASSMAGQGTDTQYF. DNA of the CDR3: TGTGCCAGTAGTATGGCCGGACAGGGTACAGATACGCAGTATTTT.

V is TRBV5-1 and J is TRBJ1-1; no firm D call. V was shortened by 4 bases and J by 3 bases, with 16 bases between the two germline ends. In germline, CDR1 is SGHRS, CDR2 YFSETQ. This CDR3 is 15 amino acids long. Written as DNA, the CDR3 is TGCGCCAGCAGCAAAATTTACGACGGGGACACTGAAGCTTTCTTT. This translates into CASSKIYDGDTEAFF.

The chain carries TRBV19 and TRBJ1-2, with 9 bases that match TRBD1. Looked up from germline, CDR1 is LNHDA and CDR2 is SQIVND (reference sequence). The CDR3 has 13 amino acids. The J segment lost 4 bases and the V segment lost 6 bases, leaving 3 bases of the junction unmatched. The CDR3 loop reads CASRDRGAYGYTF. The CDR3 nucleotides read TGTGCCAGTAGGGACAGGGGAGCCTATGGCTACACCTTC.

V gene TRBV2 combines with J gene TRBJ2-7; D possibly corresponds to TRBD1 (6 bases). Trimming removed 5 bases at V and 5 bases at J, with 13 bases between. This CDR3 has 13 amino acids. Germline V gene sequence: CDR1 SNHLY, CDR2 FYNNEI. The CDR3 DNA is TGTGCCAGCAGTCACAGGGTTCTAAACGAGCAGTACTTC. This encodes CASSHRVLNEQYF.

The chain joins TRBV28 to TRBJ1-2, with no clear D. Deletions cut 5 bases from V and 5 bases from J, with 12 bases between. This CDR3 spans 13 amino acids. Looked up from germline, CDR1 is MDHEN and CDR2 is SYDVKM. This CDR3 reads CASSPSLPYGYTF. In nucleotides, the CDR3 is TGTGCCAGCAGTCCTAGCCTCCCTTATGGCTACACCTTC.

The V call is TRBV19, the J call TRBJ1-1; 7 bases match TRBD1. The CDR3 consists of 14 residues. The V segment lost 6 bases and the J segment 4 bases; nucleotides outside the gene matches: 8. Germline V gene lookup returns CDR1 LNHDA and CDR2 SQIVND (reference sequence). The CDR3 coding sequence is TGTGCCAGTAGCATCAGGGGGATGGGCACTGAAGCTTTCTTT. It codes for CASSIRGMGTEAFF.

The table lists this clone with a count of one. The CDR3 protein is CASSLGASYEQYF. The CDR3 nucleotides read TGCGCCAGCAGCTTGGGGGCTTCCTACGAGCAGTACTTC. The chain links TRBV5-1 to TRBJ2-7; no clear D gene. V was clipped by 0 bases and J by 1 base, with 5 bases between them. Germline V gene sequence: CDR1 SGHRS, CDR2 YFSETQ. This CDR3 region has 13 residues.

This rearrangement joins TRBV6-1 to TRBJ2-7, with 7 bases that match TRBD1. V shed 4 bases, J shed 5 bases, and the junction held 5 bases outside the gene matches. Germline V gene sequence: CDR1 MNHNS, CDR2 SASEGT. This CDR3 has 13 residues. In nucleotides, the CDR3 is TGTGCCAGCAGTGCGGGACAGAATGACGAGCAGTACTTC. Protein product: CASSAGQNDEQYF.

V usage is TRBV2 and J usage is TRBJ1-5; D gene unclear. In germline, CDR1 is SNHLY, CDR2 FYNNEI. The germline V and J ends were trimmed by 6 bases and 1 base, with 10 bases remaining between them. CDR3 length: 14 residues. In DNA, the CDR3 is TGTGCCAGCAGGCGGGATGTGAGCAATCAGCCCCAGCATTTT. It specifies CASRRDVSNQPQHF.

V and J are TRBV7-2 and TRBJ1-2; D remains ambiguous. The length of the CDR3 is 11 residues. The V gene's germline CDR1 is SGHTA and CDR2 FQGNSA. V lost 3 bases to trimming and J lost 8 bases, with 7 bases between them. The CDR3 is CASSFSPGYTF. CDR3 nucleotide sequence: TGTGCCAGCAGCTTTTCTCCCGGCTACACCTTC.

This clone has a single count. The rearrangement joins TRBV11-2 to TRBJ2-2; tentative D call: TRBD1 (6 bases). V was cut by 2 bases and J by 4 bases, with 8 bases left in between. The CDR3 loop spans 14 amino acids. Germline V gene sequence: CDR1 SGHAT, CDR2 FQNNGV. The chain's CDR3 is CASSLPGVTGELFF. The CDR3, as DNA: TGTGCCAGCAGCTTACCAGGGGTCACCGGGGAGCTGTTTTTT.

This clone was detected a few times. This chain connects TRBV19 to TRBJ2-1; 14 bases match TRBD2. Losses at the gene ends were 6 bases for V and 10 bases for J; bases not matched to a gene: 8. CDR1 and CDR2 (germline): LNHDA, SQIVND (reference sequence). This CDR3 has 15 amino acids. The CDR3 bases are TGTGCCAGTAGGGGACTAGCGGGAGATAGTGAGGAGCAGTTCTTC. Translating it yields CASRGLAGDSEEQFF. The entire variable domain, with the rest obtained from reference TRBV19 and TRBJ2-1, is as follows: DGGITQSPKYLFRKEGQNVTLSCEQNLNHDAMYWYRQDPGQGLRLIYYSQIVNDFQKGDIAEGYSVSREKKESFPLTVTSAQKNPTAFYLCASRGLAGDSEEQFFGPGTRLTVL.

V gene TRBV10-2 combines with J gene TRBJ2-3; possibly TRBD2 for D (6 bases). There are 14 residues in the CDR3. Trimming took 6 bases from V and 0 from J, leaving 10 bases between them. Germline-derived CDR1 and CDR2 are WSHSY and SAAADI. The CDR3 DNA follows: TGCGCCAGCAGACTGGGACTTAGCACAGATACGCAGTATTTT. Protein: CASRLGLSTDTQYF.

As for this clone: In the same sample, other DNA sequences code for this CDR3. CDR3 region: CAWSPTLRLAGGGETQYF. Written as DNA, the CDR3 is TGTGCCTGGAGTCCTACCCTACGACTAGCGGGGGGGGGAGAGACCCAGTACTTC. The chain carries TRBV30 and TRBJ2-5; 14 bases match TRBD2. This CDR3 comprises 18 residues. Germline loops: CDR1 GTSNPN, CDR2 SVGIG (reference sequence). Losses at the gene ends were 2 bases for V and 4 bases for J; bases not matched to a gene: 12.

The V call is TRBV19, the J call TRBJ2-7; TRBD2 is a possible D gene (6 bases). V lost 5 bases, J lost 0 bases, and 8 bases lay in between. From germline, CDR1 is LNHDA and CDR2 SQIVND (reference sequence). This CDR3 region has 13 residues. The CDR3 nucleotides are TGTGCCAGTAGTCCGGACTACTCCTACGAGCAGTACTTC. Encoded protein: CASSPDYSYEQYF.

The sample holds a few counts of this clone. This chain connects TRBV7-9 to TRBJ1-1; D is undetermined. Trimming left V 10 bases short and J 1 base short, with 16 bases between. Germline V gene sequence: CDR1 SEHNR, CDR2 FQNEAQ (reference sequence). The CDR3 loop spans 14 amino acids. This CDR3 is CAIGGSLSNTEAFF. Written as DNA, the CDR3 is TGTGCCATCGGCGGTTCTCTATCGAACACTGAAGCTTTCTTT.

This clone turned up a few times. The junction and the germline gene differ at one end; a read error may be behind it. The rearrangement joins TRBV13 to TRBJ2-3; the D gene is possibly TRBD2 (5 bases). The CDR3 contains 16 residues. Germline assignment: CDR1 PRHDT and CDR2 FYEKMQ (reference sequence). DNA of the CDR3: TGTGCCAGCAGCTTAAGTCCAGTTCCTAGCACCGATACGCAGTATTTT. Its translation is CASSLSPVPSTDTQYF.

The chain recombines TRBV9 with TRBJ1-1; D might be TRBD1 (5 bases). The CDR3 runs 15 residues. The V end lost 0 bases, the J end lost 5 bases, and 14 bases lay between the germline ends. Per the germline V gene, CDR1 is SGDLS and CDR2 is YYNGEE. The CDR3 reads CASSVATGGGTEAFF. The CDR3 DNA follows: TGTGCCAGCAGCGTAGCTACGGGGGGTGGGACTGAAGCTTTCTTT. The variable domain in full, completed from reference TRBV9 and TRBJ1-1, reads DSGVTQTPKHLITATGQRVTLRCSPRSGDLSVYWYQQSLDQGLQFLIQYYNGEERAKGNILERFSAQQFPDLHSELNLSSLELGDSALYFCASSVATGGGTEAFFGQGTRLTVV.

This rearrangement joins TRBV7-9 to TRBJ1-4; D possibly corresponds to TRBD1 (5 bases). Looked up from germline, CDR1 is SEHNR and CDR2 is FQNEAQ (reference sequence). The V end lost 5 bases, the J end lost 6 bases, and 13 bases lay between the germline ends. The CDR3 contains 14 residues. The CDR3 spells CASSPGGGYEKLFF. CDR3 nucleotides: TGTGCCAGCAGCCCAGGCGGGGGGTATGAAAAACTGTTTTTT.